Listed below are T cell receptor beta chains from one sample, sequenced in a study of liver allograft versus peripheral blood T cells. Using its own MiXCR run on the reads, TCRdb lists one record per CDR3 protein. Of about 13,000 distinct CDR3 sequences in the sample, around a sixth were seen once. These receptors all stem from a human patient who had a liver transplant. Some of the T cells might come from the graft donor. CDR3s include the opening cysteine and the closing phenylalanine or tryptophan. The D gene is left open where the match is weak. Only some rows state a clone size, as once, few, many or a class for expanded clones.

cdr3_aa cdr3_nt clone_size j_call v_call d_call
CASSRGTGGVETQYF TGTGCCAGCAGTCGAGGAACAGGGGGCGTAGAGACCCAGTACTTC medium-sized TRBJ2-5 TRBV27 TRBD1
CASSEWEGKEQYF TGTGCCAGCAGTGAATGGGAGGGTAAAGAGCAGTACTTC - TRBJ2-7 TRBV25-1 TRBD2
CASSARLGEDYGYTF TGTGCCAGCAGCGCCCGTCTGGGCGAGGACTATGGCTACACCTTC - TRBJ1-2 TRBV9 -
CAERGKLFF TGTGCCGAGAGGGGAAAACTGTTTTTT medium-sized TRBJ1-4 TRBV6-5 -
CASSLTQTSSYNEQFF TGTGCCAGCAGCTTAACCCAGACAAGCTCCTACAATGAGCAGTTCTTC many TRBJ2-1 TRBV7-2 -
CASSLALGRRGGSNEQFF TGTGCCAGCAGCTTAGCGCTTGGACGCCGCGGAGGGTCCAATGAGCAGTTCTTC few TRBJ2-1 TRBV7-9 -
CASSGGLAGGYEQYF TGTGCCAGCAGCGGGGGACTAGCGGGAGGGTACGAGCAGTACTTC - TRBJ2-7 TRBV5-4 TRBD2
CASSRAAGGLRTVNEQFF TGTGCCAGCAGCCGCGCGGCGGGGGGACTTCGTACGGTCAATGAGCAGTTCTTC - TRBJ2-1 TRBV11-2 TRBD2
CASSLVAGEAVTEAFF TGTGCCAGCAGCTTAGTGGCAGGGGAAGCCGTCACTGAAGCTTTCTTT many TRBJ1-1 TRBV7-2 -
CASSIEGSDTQYF TGTGCCAGTAGTATTGAGGGCTCAGATACGCAGTATTTT few TRBJ2-3 TRBV19 -